These 15 T cell receptor beta chains were sequenced from one sample in a study of T-cell reconstitution after alpha-beta-depleted transplantation in children. The library targeted TCRbeta and was prepared with unique molecular identifiers. TCRdb passed the PCR reads through MiXCR, listing each CDR3 protein once. The sample contains nearly 400,000 distinct CDR3 sequences, around 20% of which appear only once. Sequenced here: PBMCs from the stem cell graft donor, sampled from the stem cell graft. These receptors all come from a human donor who donated a stem cell graft to a child with acute myeloid leukemia.

This chain links TRBV6-5 with TRBJ1-1; possibly TRBD1 for D (5 bases). Germline values: CDR1 MNHEY, CDR2 SVGAGI. The CDR3 extends over 12 amino acids. V gave up 11 bases and J gave up 7 bases, with 17 bases separating them. The CDR3 loop is CAGMVAGGEAFF. The CDR3 bases are TGTGCCGGCATGGTGGCCGGGGGTGAAGCTTTCTTT.

The chain recombines TRBV7-2 with TRBJ2-1, with 9 bases aligning to TRBD1. The CDR3 spans 15 residues. CDR1 is SGHTA and CDR2 is FQGNSA in the germline V gene. V trimming: 7 bases; J trimming: 6 bases; junction bases outside the gene matches: 10. The CDR3 DNA is TGTGCCAGCAACCTGGGACAGGGTTGGGGCAATGAGCAGTTCTTC. Protein: CASNLGQGWGNEQFF. Based on the CDR3 plus reference TRBV7-2 and TRBJ2-1, the full variable domain is GAGVSQSPSNKVTEKGKDVELRCDPISGHTALYWYRQSLGQGLEFLIYFQGNSAPDKSGLPSDRFSAERTGGSVSTLTIQRTQQEDSAVYLCASNLGQGWGNEQFFGPGTRLTVL.

This rearrangement joins TRBV24-1 to TRBJ2-5, with a weak D call TRBD1 (5 bases). In germline, CDR1 is KGHDR, CDR2 SFDVKD. The CDR3 consists of 15 residues. The ends were cut back, 1 base at V and 7 bases at J, with 15 bases in the middle. The CDR3 sequence: CATSDFQTDRWTQYF. The CDR3 coding sequence is TGTGCCACCAGTGATTTCCAGACAGACCGATGGACCCAGTACTTC.

The chain employs TRBV19 and TRBJ2-2; 7 bases match TRBD2. Looked up from germline, CDR1 is LNHDA and CDR2 is SQIVND (reference sequence). The CDR3 loop spans 17 amino acids. After removal of 1 base from V and 5 bases from J, the junction contained 10 bases not matched to a gene. CDR3 residues: CASSIGGGSLRTGELFF. The CDR3 nucleotides read TGTGCCAGTAGTATAGGTGGCGGGAGCCTGAGAACCGGGGAGCTGTTTTTT.

The rearrangement uses TRBV12-3 or TRBV12-4 and TRBJ2-7; unclear D gene. V was clipped by 8 bases and J by 1 base, with 12 bases between them. There are 13 residues in the CDR3. CDR3 nucleotide sequence: TGTGCCAGCTATGGTGGAACGTCCTACGAGCAGTACTTC. Translating gives CASYGGTSYEQYF.

This clonotype was detected only a few times. This sequence joins TRBV28 and TRBJ2-3; TRBD2 agrees at 8 bases. V trimming: 4 bases; J trimming: 1 base; junction bases outside the gene matches: 1. This CDR3 has 14 residues. Germline assignment: CDR1 MDHEN and CDR2 SYDVKM. The CDR3 DNA sequence: TGTGCCAGCAGTTCGACTAGCGGCACAGATACGCAGTATTTT. Encoded protein: CASSSTSGTDTQYF.

This clonotype was detected only a few times. The chain uses TRBV10-3 and TRBJ2-3, with D possibly being TRBD2 (5 bases). The V end lost 4 bases, the J end lost 5 bases, and 10 bases lay between the germline ends. CDR3 length: 13 amino acids. CDR1 and CDR2 from the germline V gene are ENHRY and SYGVKD. The CDR3 coding sequence is TGTGCCATCAGTGGCTCCGGAGGAGATACGCAGTATTTT. This translates into CAISGSGGDTQYF.

In this sample, this clonotype turned up a few times. The chain recombines TRBV28 with TRBJ2-7; D ambiguous. This CDR3 spans 14 amino acids. The germline V and J ends were trimmed by 3 bases and 3 bases, with 12 bases remaining between them. The germline gives CDR1 MDHEN, CDR2 SYDVKM. CDR3 DNA sequence: TGTGCCAGCAGTTTGTTGAAGTCCGACTACGAGCAGTACTTC. Its protein product is CASSLLKSDYEQYF.

This clonotype was detected ten times or more. V usage is TRBV6-5 and J usage is TRBJ2-3; D is uncertain. With 2 bases removed from V and 0 bases from J, the gap between germline ends came to 12 bases. The CDR3 loop spans 16 amino acids. CDR1 is MNHEY and CDR2 is SVGAGI in the germline V gene. In DNA, the CDR3 is TGTGCCAGCAGTTACCGCCTAGACTTGAGCACAGATACGCAGTATTTT. It translates to CASSYRLDLSTDTQYF.

This clonotype was counted a few times. The chain couples TRBV12-3 or TRBV12-4 to TRBJ2-2, with 11 bases aligning to TRBD2. V lost 3 bases to trimming and J lost 4 bases; unmatched junction nucleotides: 4. The CDR3 runs 16 residues. The CDR3: CASSFTSGSGTGELFF. The CDR3 DNA reads TGTGCCAGCAGTTTTACTAGCGGGAGCGGCACCGGGGAGCTGTTTTTT.

The sample holds a few counts of this clonotype. The chain employs TRBV7-9 and TRBJ2-1; D is unclear. The germline CDR1 and CDR2 sequences are SEHNR and FQNEAQ (reference sequence). V was trimmed by 4 bases and J by 1 base, leaving 11 bases between them. This CDR3 is built from 15 residues. CDR3 sequence: CASSSSWVSYNEQFF. CDR3 sequence (DNA): TGTGCCAGCAGCTCCTCTTGGGTATCCTACAATGAGCAGTTCTTC.

This chain links TRBV2 with TRBJ2-2; D is undetermined. The CDR3 consists of 13 residues. Between the trimmed V and J ends, which lost 10 bases and 0 bases, there was a span of 9 bases. The germline V gene has CDR1 SNHLY and CDR2 FYNNEI. CDR3 protein: CAMLDPNTGELFF. CDR3 DNA sequence: TGTGCCATGCTGGACCCGAACACCGGGGAGCTGTTTTTT.

This clonotype has a count of ten or more. This chain connects TRBV6-5 to TRBJ2-2; D is uncertain. V shed 2 bases and J shed 6 bases, with 13 bases lying between them. This CDR3 comprises 15 residues. Germline-derived CDR1 and CDR2 are MNHEY and SVGAGI. The CDR3 protein is CASSYDEGSPGELFF. The CDR3 bases are TGTGCCAGCAGTTACGACGAAGGAAGCCCCGGGGAGCTGTTTTTT.

This chain joins TRBV12-3 or TRBV12-4 and TRBJ1-1; the D is unclear. V lost 3 bases and J lost 3, with 8 bases in between. The CDR3 extends over 13 amino acids. The CDR3 loop is CASSFLAYTEAFF. The CDR3 DNA sequence: TGTGCCAGCAGTTTTCTTGCGTACACTGAAGCTTTCTTT.

This clonotype showed up just a few times. The gene calls are TRBV12-3 or TRBV12-4 and TRBJ1-2; the D gene is possibly TRBD1 (5 bases). The CDR3 extends over 14 amino acids. Deletions cut 5 bases from V and 0 bases from J, with 10 bases between. CDR3 bases: TGTGCCAGCAGTCGACAGTCACCTAACTATGGCTACACCTTC. Translating gives CASSRQSPNYGYTF.